This T cell receptor beta chain was retrieved from a study of response to subunit inactivated influenza vaccine. TCRdb reprocessed the RT-PCR reads with MiXCR, giving one entry per CDR3 protein. The sample has around 480,000 distinct CDR3 sequences; 15% to 20% are singletons. This clonotype appeared a few times. Antigen unknown. Points from the study as a whole: Authors suggested each seasonal flu vaccination may recruit only limited numbers of new T cells.

This sample comprised CD4+ T cells sorted from PBMCs, obtained 23 to 25 months after vaccination. The TCR comes from a man in his fifties or sixties who received an inactivated influenza vaccine.

The CDR3 nucleotides read TGTGCCAGCAGTTACTTTCAGGGGGCAGGGGATGGCTACACCTTC. As protein: CASSYFQGAGDGYTF. The chain couples TRBV6-5 to TRBJ1-2, with 8 positions matching TRBD1. In germline, CDR1 is MNHEY, CDR2 SVGAGI. V lost 1 base and J lost 6; bases outside the gene matches: 7. CDR3 size: 15 residues.